This T cell receptor beta chain was sequenced for a study of blood T cell repertoires in COVID-19. Study-wide background: Acute and convalescent COVID-19 specimens originated in the United States, Italy and Spain. Sources were T cells, B-cell-depleted T cells, or PBMCs; the material itself was cDNA or gDNA.

The CDR3 is 16 residues long. The germline V and J ends were trimmed by 0 bases and 2 bases, with 11 bases remaining between them. The germline CDR1 and CDR2 sequences are MNHNS and SASEGT. The assay was immunoSEQ multiplex PCR, and TCRdb's table has in-frame clones only and misses some. The sample records about 210,000 clones, around 81% being singletons. Sequenced sample: PBMCs or T cells enriched from blood (not recorded which). This TCR derives from a man between 25 and 39 years old with acute COVID-19. V gene TRBV6-1 combines with J gene TRBJ1-3; the D gene is possibly TRBD1 (6 bases). CDR3 protein: CASSEALGGAGNTIYF. As DNA, the CDR3 is TGTGCCAGCAGTGAAGCATTAGGGGGAGCTGGAAACACCATATATTTT.